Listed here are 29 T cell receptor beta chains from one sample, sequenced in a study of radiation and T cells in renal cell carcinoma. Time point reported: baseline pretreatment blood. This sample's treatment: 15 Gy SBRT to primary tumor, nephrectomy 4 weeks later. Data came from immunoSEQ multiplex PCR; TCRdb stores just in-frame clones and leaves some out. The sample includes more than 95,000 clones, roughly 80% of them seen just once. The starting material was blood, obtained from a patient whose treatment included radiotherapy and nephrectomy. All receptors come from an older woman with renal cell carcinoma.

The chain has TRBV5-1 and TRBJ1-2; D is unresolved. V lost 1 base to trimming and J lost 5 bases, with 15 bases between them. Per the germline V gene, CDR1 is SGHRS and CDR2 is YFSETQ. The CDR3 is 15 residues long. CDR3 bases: TGCGCCAGCAGCTTGTCGGATGGGGTGTCTTATGGCTACACCTTC. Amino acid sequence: CASSLSDGVSYGYTF.

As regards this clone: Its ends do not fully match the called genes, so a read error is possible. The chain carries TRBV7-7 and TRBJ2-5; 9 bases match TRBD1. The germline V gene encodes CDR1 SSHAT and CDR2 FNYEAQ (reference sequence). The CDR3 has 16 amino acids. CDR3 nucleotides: TGTGCTAGCAGCCCCGGACAGGGGAATGGTGGAGAGACCCAGTACTTC. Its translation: CASSPGQGNGGETQYF.

The CDR3 DNA follows: TGTGCCAGCTCCTCGACAGGGACTAAAAACATTCAGTACTTC. Translation gives CASSSTGTKNIQYF. The rearrangement joins TRBV6-1 to TRBJ2-4, with D perhaps matching TRBD1 (7 bases). With 8 bases removed from V and 4 bases from J, the gap between germline ends came to 15 bases. The CDR3 covers 14 residues. Germline lookup yields CDR1 MNHNS and CDR2 SASEGT.

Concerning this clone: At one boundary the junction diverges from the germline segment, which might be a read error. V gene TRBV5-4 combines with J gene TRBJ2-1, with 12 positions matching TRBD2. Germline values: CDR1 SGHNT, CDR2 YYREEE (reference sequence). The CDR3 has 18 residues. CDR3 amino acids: CASSQTSGLAGRYNEQFF. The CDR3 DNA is TGCGCCAGCAGCCAAACATCGGGACTAGCGGGTCGCTACAATGAGCAGTTCTTC.

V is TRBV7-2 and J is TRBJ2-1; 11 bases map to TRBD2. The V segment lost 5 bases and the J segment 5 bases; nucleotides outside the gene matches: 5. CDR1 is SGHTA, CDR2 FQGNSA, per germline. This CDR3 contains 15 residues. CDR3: CASSLTSGSHNEQFF. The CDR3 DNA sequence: TGTGCCAGCAGCCTAACTAGCGGGAGCCACAATGAGCAGTTCTTC.

CDR3 in amino acids: CASSWAIHQANTGELFF. The CDR3, as DNA: TGTGCCAGCAGCTGGGCAATCCATCAGGCAAACACCGGGGAGCTGTTTTTT. The chain is built from TRBV7-9 and TRBJ2-2; D remains ambiguous. Germline CDR1 reads SEHNR; CDR2 reads FQNEAQ (reference sequence). Trimming left V 4 bases short and J 2 bases short, with 17 bases between. The CDR3 runs 17 residues.

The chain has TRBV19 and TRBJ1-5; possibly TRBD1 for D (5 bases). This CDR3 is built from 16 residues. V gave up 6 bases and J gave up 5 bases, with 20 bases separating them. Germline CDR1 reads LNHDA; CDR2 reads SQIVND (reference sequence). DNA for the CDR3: TGTGCCAGTAGGCCCCGGGACCAGTTTTTCGATCAGCCCCAGCATTTT. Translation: CASRPRDQFFDQPQHF.

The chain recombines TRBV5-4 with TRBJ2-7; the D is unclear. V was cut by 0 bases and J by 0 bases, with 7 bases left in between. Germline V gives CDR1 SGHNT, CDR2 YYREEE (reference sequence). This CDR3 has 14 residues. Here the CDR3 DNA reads TGTGCCAGCAGCTTGGTCAGGAGCTCCTACGAGCAGTACTTC. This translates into CASSLVRSSYEQYF.

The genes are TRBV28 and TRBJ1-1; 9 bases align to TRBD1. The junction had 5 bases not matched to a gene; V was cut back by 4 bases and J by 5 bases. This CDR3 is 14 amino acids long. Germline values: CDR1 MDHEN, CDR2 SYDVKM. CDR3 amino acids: CASSSPGQGTEAFF. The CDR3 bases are TGTGCCAGCAGTTCGCCGGGACAGGGTACTGAAGCTTTCTTT.

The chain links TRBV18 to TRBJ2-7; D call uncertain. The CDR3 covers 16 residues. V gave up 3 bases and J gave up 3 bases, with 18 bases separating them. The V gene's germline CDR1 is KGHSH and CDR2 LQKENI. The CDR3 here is CASSPDSSPLGYEQYF. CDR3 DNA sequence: TGTGCCAGCTCACCTGACTCGAGTCCCCTCGGCTACGAGCAGTACTTC. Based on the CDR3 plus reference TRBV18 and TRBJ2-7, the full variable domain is NAGVMQNPRHLVRRRGQEARLRCSPMKGHSHVYWYRQLPEEGLKFMVYLQKENIIDESGMPKERFSAEFPKEGPSILRIQQVVRGDSAAYFCASSPDSSPLGYEQYFGPGTRLTVT.

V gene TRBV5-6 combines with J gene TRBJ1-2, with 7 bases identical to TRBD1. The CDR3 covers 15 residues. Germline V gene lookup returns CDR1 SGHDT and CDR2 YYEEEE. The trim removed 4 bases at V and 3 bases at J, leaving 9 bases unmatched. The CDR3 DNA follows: TGTGCCAGCAGCACGGAACGACAGGGTGACTATGGCTACACCTTC. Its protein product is CASSTERQGDYGYTF.

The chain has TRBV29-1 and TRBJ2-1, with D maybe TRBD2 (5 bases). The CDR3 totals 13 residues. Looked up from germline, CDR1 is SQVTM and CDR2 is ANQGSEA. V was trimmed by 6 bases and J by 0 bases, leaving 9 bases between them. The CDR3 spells CSVGGSSYNEQFF. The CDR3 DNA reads TGCAGCGTCGGTGGGAGCTCCTACAATGAGCAGTTCTTC.

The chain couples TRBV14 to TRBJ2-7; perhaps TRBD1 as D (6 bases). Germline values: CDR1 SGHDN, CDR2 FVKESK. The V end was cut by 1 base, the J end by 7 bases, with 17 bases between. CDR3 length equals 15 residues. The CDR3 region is CASSQVGRGSWEQYF. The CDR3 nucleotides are TGTGCCAGCAGCCAAGTGGGCAGGGGATCGTGGGAGCAGTACTTC.

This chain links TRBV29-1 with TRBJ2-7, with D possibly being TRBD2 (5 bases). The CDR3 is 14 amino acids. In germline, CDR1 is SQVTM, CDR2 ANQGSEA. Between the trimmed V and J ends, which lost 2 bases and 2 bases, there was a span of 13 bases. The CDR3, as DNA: TGCAGCGTTGAACCGGGGAAGAGGCCCTACGAGCAGTACTTC. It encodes CSVEPGKRPYEQYF.

CDR3 amino acids: CASSEGQGKSYNSPLHF. CDR3 bases: TGTGCCAGCAGTGAAGGGCAGGGCAAATCCTATAATTCACCCCTCCACTTT. This chain uses TRBV6-1 with TRBJ1-6, with a tentative D call TRBD1 (5 bases). Germline CDR1 is MNHNS and CDR2 is SASEGT. The CDR3 has 17 residues. Trimming removed 1 base at V and 1 base at J, with 11 bases between.

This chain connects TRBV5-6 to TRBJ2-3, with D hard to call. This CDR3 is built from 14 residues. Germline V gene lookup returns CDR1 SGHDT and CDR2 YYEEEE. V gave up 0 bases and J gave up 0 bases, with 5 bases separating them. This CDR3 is CASSLGDSTDTQYF. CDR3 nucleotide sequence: TGTGCCAGCAGCTTGGGAGACAGCACAGATACGCAGTATTTT. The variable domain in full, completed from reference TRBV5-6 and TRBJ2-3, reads DAGVTQSPTHLIKTRGQQVTLRCSPKSGHDTVSWYQQALGQGPQFIFQYYEEEERQRGNFPDRFSGHQFPNYSSELNVNALLLGDSALYLCASSLGDSTDTQYFGPGTRLTVL.

The CDR3 nucleotides are TGTGCCACCCACCCAGGCACAGATACGCAGTATTTT. Translating gives CATHPGTDTQYF. The V gene is TRBV5-8, the J gene TRBJ2-3; no clear D. Trimming cost V 9 bases and J 1 base, with 9 bases left between them. CDR1 is SGHTS and CDR2 is YDEGEE in the germline V gene. This CDR3 region has 12 residues. Supplemented by reference TRBV5-8 and TRBJ2-3, the full variable domain reads EAGVTQSPTHLIKTRGQQATLRCSPISGHTSVYWYQQALGLGLQFLLWYDEGEERNRGNFPPRFSGRQFPNYSSELNVNALELEDSALYLCATHPGTDTQYFGPGTRLTVL.

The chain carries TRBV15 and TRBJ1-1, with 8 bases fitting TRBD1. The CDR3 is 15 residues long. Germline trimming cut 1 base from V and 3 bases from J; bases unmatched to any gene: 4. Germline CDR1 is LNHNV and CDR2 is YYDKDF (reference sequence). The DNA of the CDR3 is TGTGCCACCAGCAGAGTCGAGACAGGGGACACTGAAGCTTTCTTT. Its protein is CATSRVETGDTEAFF.

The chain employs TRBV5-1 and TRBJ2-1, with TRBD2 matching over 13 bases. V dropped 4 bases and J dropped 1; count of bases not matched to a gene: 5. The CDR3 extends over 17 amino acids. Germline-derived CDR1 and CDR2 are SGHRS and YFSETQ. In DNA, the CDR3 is TGCGCCAGCAGCCTGGGACTAGCGGGGACTTCCTACAATGAGCAGTTCTTC. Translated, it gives CASSLGLAGTSYNEQFF.

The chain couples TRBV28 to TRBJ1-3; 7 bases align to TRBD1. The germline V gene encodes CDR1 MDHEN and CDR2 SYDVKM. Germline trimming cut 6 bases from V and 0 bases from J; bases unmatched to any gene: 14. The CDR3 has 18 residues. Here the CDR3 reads CASSLYPLGQYSGNTIYF. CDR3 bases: TGTGCCAGCAGCCTATACCCCTTGGGACAGTACTCTGGAAACACCATATATTTT. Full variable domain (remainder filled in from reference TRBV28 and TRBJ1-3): DVKVTQSSRYLVKRTGEKVFLECVQDMDHENMFWYRQDPGLGLRLIYFSYDVKMKEKGDIPEGYSVSREKKERFSLILESASTNQTSMYLCASSLYPLGQYSGNTIYFGEGSWLTVV.

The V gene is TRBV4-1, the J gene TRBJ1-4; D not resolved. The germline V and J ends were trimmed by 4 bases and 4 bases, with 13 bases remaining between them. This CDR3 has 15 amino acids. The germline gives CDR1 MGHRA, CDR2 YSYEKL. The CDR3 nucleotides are TGCGCCAGCAGCCCGGGTTGGGGTTTTAATGAAAAACTGTTTTTT. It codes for CASSPGWGFNEKLFF.

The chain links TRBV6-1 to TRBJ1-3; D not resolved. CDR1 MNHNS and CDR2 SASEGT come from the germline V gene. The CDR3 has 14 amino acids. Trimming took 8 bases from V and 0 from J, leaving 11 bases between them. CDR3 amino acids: CASQRGNSGNTIYF. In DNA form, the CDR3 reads TGTGCCAGCCAGCGGGGAAACTCTGGAAACACCATATATTTT.

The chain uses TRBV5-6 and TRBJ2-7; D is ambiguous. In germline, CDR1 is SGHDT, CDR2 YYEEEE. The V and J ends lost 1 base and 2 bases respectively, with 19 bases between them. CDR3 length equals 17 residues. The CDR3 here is CASSLRYGQTQTYEQYF. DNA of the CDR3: TGTGCCAGCAGCTTGCGATACGGTCAGACTCAGACCTACGAGCAGTACTTC.

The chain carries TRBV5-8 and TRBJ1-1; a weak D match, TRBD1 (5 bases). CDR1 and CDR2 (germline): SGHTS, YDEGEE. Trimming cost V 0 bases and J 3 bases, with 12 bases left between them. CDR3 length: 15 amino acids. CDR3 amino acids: CASSLVRVRDTEAFF. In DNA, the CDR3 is TGTGCCAGCAGCTTGGTCAGGGTGAGAGACACTGAAGCTTTCTTT.

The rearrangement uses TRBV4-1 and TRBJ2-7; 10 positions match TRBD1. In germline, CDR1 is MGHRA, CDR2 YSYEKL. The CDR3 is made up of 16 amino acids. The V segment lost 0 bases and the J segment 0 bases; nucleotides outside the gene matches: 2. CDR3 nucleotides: TGCGCCAGCAGCCAAGATAGGACAGGGGGCTCCTACGAGCAGTACTTC. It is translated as CASSQDRTGGSYEQYF.

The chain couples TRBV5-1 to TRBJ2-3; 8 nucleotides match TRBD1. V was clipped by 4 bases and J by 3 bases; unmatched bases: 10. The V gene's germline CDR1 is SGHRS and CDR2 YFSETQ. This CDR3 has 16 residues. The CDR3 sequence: CASSAQTGARTDTQYF. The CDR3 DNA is TGCGCCAGCAGCGCCCAGACAGGGGCTAGGACAGATACGCAGTATTTT.

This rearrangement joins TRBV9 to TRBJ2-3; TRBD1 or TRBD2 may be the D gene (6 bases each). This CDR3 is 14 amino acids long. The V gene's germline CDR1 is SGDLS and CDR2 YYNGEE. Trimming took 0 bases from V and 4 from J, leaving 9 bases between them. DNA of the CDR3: TGTGCCAGCAGCGTAGGGGGGGCTGCAGATACGCAGTATTTT. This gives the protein CASSVGGAADTQYF.

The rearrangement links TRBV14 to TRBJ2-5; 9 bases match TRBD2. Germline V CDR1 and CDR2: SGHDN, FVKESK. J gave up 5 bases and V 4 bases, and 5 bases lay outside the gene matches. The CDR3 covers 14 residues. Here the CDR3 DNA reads TGTGCCAGCAGCCTAGCGGGAGTTCCGGAGACCCAGTACTTC. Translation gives CASSLAGVPETQYF.

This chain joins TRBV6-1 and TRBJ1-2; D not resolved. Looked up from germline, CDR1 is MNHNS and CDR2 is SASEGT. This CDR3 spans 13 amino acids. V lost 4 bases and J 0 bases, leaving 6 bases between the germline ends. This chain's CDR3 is CASSVEANYGYTF. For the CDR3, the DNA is TGTGCCAGCAGTGTTGAGGCTAACTATGGCTACACCTTC.